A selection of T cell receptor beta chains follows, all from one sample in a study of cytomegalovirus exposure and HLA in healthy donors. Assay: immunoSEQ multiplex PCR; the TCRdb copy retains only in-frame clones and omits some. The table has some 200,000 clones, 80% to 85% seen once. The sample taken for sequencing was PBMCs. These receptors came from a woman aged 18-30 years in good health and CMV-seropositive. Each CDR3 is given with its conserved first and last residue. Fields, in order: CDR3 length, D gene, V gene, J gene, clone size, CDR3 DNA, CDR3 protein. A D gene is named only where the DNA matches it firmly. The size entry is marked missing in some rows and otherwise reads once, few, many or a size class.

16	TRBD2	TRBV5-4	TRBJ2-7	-	TGTGCCAGCAGCTTGGGGCTAGCGGGGACCTTCTACGAGCAGTACTTC	CASSLGLAGTFYEQYF
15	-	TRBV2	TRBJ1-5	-	TGTGCCAGCAGAAGATACCAAGCAAGCAATCAGCCCCAGCATTTT	CASRRYQASNQPQHF
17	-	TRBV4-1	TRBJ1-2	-	TGCGCCAGCAGCCAAGCCCTATTAAACCAGCGGCTCTATGGCTACACCTTC	CASSQALLNQRLYGYTF
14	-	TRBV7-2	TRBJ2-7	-	TGTGCCAGCAGCTTTGGGACATCGACCTACGAGCAGTACTTC	CASSFGTSTYEQYF
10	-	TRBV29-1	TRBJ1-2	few	TGCAGCGCCCGGGAGGAGGGCTACACCTTC	CSAREEGYTF
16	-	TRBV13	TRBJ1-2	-	TGTGCCAGCAGCGAGGGGACCACAGGGACCTACTATGGCTACACCTTC	CASSEGTTGTYYGYTF
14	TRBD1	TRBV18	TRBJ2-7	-	TGTGCCAGCTCCCGAACCGACAGGGCCTACGAGCAGTACTTC	CASSRTDRAYEQYF
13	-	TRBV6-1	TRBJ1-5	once	TGTGCCAGTTCCGGGGAGATAAATCAGCCCCAGCATTTT	CASSGEINQPQHF
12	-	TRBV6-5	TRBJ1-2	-	TGTGCCAGCAGTTACTCTCGGGAAGGGTACACCTTC	CASSYSREGYTF
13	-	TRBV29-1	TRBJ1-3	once	TGCAGCGTTGATTCTAGGAGGGGAAACACCATATATTTT	CSVDSRRGNTIYF
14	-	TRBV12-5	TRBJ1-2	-	TGTGCTAGTGGTTTGAGGGGGTCCGGGGATGGCTACACCTTC	CASGLRGSGDGYTF
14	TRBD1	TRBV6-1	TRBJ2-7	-	TGTGCCAGCGGGGAGGACAGGGATTCCCACGAGCAGTACTTC	CASGEDRDSHEQYF
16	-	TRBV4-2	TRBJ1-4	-	TGTGCCAGCAGCCAAGAAATCGTCCTAGTTGGGGAAAAACTGTTTTTT	CASSQEIVLVGEKLFF
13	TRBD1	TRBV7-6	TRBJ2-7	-	TGTGCCAGCAGCTTAGGCGACAGGGGCGAGCAGTACTTC	CASSLGDRGEQYF
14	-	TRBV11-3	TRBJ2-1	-	TGTGCCAGCAGCTTAGATCAGGGTAGGGATGAGCAGTTCTTC	CASSLDQGRDEQFF
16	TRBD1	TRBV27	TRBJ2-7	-	TGTGCCAGCAGTTCACCCGGGACAGGGGTGGGTAGAGAGCAGTACTTC	CASSSPGTGVGREQYF
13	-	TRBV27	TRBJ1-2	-	TGTGCCAGCAGTTTAGGGGCCCAAGGCGGCTACACCTTC	CASSLGAQGGYTF
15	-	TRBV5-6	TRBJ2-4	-	TGTGCCAGCAGCTCCCTCGGGCAGGGCAAAAACATTCAGTACTTC	CASSSLGQGKNIQYF
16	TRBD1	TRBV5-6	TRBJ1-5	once	TGTGCCAGCAGCCAACAAACGGGACAGGGAGTTCAGCCCCAGCATTTT	CASSQQTGQGVQPQHF
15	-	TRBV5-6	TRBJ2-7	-	TGTGCCAGCAGCTTAAGAGTCAGGGCGATGGGCGAGCAGTACTTC	CASSLRVRAMGEQYF
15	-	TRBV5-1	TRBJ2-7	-	TGCGCCAGCAGCTTCATCAGCGAGGGTACCTACGAGCAGTACTTC	CASSFISEGTYEQYF
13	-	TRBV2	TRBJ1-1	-	TGTGCCAGCAGTGAAAACACCAACACTGAAGCTTTCTTT	CASSENTNTEAFF
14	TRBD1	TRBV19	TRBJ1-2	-	TGTGCCAGTAGTACGGACAGGGGGCTTCATGGCTACACCTTC	CASSTDRGLHGYTF
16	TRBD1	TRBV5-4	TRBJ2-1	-	TGTGCCAGCAGCCTCCTACAGGGGGGCACCTACAATGAGCAGTTCTTC	CASSLLQGGTYNEQFF
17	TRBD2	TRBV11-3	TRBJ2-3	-	TGTGCCAGCAGCTTCCCAGGGTGGCGGGGGGATACAGATACGCAGTATTTT	CASSFPGWRGDTDTQYF
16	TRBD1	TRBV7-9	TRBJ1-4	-	TGTGCCAGCAGCCCAGAAAGGACAGGGATAGGCGAAAAACTGTTTTTT	CASSPERTGIGEKLFF
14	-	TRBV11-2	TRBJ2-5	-	TGTGCCAGCAGCTTCCCGGGGGGCCCAGAGACCCAGTACTTC	CASSFPGGPETQYF
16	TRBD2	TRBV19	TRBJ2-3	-	TGTGCCAGTAGTCCCAGACTAGCCAATACAGGAGATACGCAGTATTTT	CASSPRLANTGDTQYF
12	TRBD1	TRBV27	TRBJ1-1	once	TGTGCCAGCAGTCCCCTGACAGGGGAAGCTTTCTTT	CASSPLTGEAFF
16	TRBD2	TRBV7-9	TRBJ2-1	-	TGTGCCAGCAGTCGCCCCCTGGCGGGGGGGTCAGGTGAGCAGTTCTTC	CASSRPLAGGSGEQFF
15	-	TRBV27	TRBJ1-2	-	TGTGCCAGCGGGGGTGGAGGGATGACTAACTATGGCTACACCTTC	CASGGGGMTNYGYTF
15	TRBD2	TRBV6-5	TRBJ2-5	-	TGTGCCAGCAGTTACTCCCAAACCGGGGGGGAGACCCAGTACTTC	CASSYSQTGGETQYF
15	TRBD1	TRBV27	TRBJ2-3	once	TGTGCCGCAGGGGGGGGGACAGGGGGTCCAGATACGCAGTATTTT	CAAGGGTGGPDTQYF
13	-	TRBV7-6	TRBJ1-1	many	TGTGCCAGCAGCTTAGAACAGAACACTGAAGCTTTCTTT	CASSLEQNTEAFF
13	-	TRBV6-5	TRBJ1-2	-	TGTGCCAGCAGTTACTCCCTGGGGGGGGTCAACACCTTC	CASSYSLGGVNTF
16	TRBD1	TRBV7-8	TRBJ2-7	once	TGTGCCAGCAGCTTATATATGGGGACAGGGCTAGACGAGCAGTACTTC	CASSLYMGTGLDEQYF
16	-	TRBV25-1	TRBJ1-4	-	TGTGCCAGCAGTCCCCGTCACTCGGGGACTAATGAAAAACTGTTTTTT	CASSPRHSGTNEKLFF
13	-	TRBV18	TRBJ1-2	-	TGTGCCAGCTCACGGCCAGGAGGCTATGGCTACACCTTC	CASSRPGGYGYTF
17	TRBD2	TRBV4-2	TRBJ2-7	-	TGTGCCAGCAGCGGGACTCCGGGACTAGCGGCAACCTACGAGCAGTACTTC	CASSGTPGLAATYEQYF
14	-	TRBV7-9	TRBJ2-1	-	TGTGCCAGCAGCTCCCGGGACTCTTACAATGAGCAGTTCTTC	CASSSRDSYNEQFF
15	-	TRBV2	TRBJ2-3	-	TGTGCCAGCCTTTACTCAGGGGCCTTCACAGATACGCAGTATTTT	CASLYSGAFTDTQYF
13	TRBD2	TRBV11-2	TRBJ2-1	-	TGTGCCAGTTCTAGCGGGGCTAACAATGAGCAGTTCTTC	CASSSGANNEQFF
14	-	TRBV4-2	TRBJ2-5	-	TGTGCCAGCAGCCAACTGGGAGAACAAGAGACCCAGTACTTC	CASSQLGEQETQYF
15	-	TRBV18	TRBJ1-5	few	TGTGCCAGCTCCCTCCAGGGCAACCCTAATCAGCCCCAGCATTTT	CASSLQGNPNQPQHF
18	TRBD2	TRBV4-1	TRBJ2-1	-	TGCGCCAGCAGCCAGGGACTAGCGGGGGGTAGCTCCTACAATGAGCAGTTCTTC	CASSQGLAGGSSYNEQFF
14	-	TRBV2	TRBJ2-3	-	TGTGCCAGCAGTGGGGCGGGGAGCACAGATACGCAGTATTTT	CASSGAGSTDTQYF